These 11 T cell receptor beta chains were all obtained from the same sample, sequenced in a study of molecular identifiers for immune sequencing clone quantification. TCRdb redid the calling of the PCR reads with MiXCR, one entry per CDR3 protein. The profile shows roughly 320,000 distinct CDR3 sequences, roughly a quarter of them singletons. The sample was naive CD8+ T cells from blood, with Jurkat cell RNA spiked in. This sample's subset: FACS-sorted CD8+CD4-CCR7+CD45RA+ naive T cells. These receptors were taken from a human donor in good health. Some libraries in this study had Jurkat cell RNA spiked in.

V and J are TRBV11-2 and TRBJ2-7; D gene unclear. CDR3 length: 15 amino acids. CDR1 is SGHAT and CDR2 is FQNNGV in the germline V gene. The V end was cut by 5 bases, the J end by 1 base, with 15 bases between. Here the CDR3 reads CASSHPGLGSYEQYF. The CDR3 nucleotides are TGTGCCAGCAGCCATCCCGGTCTAGGGTCCTACGAGCAGTACTTC.

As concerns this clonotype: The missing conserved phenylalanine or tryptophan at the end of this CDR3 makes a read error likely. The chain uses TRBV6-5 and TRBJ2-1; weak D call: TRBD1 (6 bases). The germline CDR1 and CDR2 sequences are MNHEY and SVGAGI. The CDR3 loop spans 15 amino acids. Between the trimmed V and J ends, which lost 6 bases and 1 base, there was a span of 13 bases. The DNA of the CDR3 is TGTGCCAGCAGGCCAGGGGTTTCATCCTACAATGAGCAGTTCGTC. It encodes CASRPGVSSYNEQFV.

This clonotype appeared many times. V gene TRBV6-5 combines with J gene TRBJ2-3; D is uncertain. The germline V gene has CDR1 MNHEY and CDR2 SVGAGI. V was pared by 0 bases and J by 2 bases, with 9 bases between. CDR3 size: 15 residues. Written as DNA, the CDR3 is TGTGCCAGCAGTTACTCGAACATAGACACAGATACGCAGTATTTT. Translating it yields CASSYSNIDTDTQYF.

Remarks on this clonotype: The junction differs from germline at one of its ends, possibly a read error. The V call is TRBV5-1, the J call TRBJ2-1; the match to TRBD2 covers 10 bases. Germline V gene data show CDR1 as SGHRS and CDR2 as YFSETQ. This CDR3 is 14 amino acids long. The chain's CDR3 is CTSSLGLAFDEQFF. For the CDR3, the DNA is TGCACCAGCAGCTTGGGACTAGCGTTCGATGAGCAGTTCTTC.

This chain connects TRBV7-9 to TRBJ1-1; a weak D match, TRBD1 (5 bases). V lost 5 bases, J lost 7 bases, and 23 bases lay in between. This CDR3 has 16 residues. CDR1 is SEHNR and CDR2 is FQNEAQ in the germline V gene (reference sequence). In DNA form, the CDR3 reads TGTGCCAGCAGCACCGAAACGGGGCCTAGAGGTTTTGAAGCTTTCTTT. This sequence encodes CASSTETGPRGFEAFF.

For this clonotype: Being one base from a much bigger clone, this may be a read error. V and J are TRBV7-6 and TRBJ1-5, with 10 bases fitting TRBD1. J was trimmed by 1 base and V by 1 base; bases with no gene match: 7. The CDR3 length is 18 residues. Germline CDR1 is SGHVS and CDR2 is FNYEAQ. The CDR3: CASSLELRQGASNQPQHF. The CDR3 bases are TGTGCCAGCAGCTTAGAACTAAGACAGGGGGCAAGCAATCAGCCCCAGCATTTT.

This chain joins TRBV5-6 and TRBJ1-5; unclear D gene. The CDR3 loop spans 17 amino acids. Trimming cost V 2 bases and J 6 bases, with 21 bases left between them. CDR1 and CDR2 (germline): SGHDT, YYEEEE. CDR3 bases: TGTGCCAGCAGCTTTTGGCCCGAACCGCGGGAGGGTCAGCCCCAGCATTTT. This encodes CASSFWPEPREGQPQHF.

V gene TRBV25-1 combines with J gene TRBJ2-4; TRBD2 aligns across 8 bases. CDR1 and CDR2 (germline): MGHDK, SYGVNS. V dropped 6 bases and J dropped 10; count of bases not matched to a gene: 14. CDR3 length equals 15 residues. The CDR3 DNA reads TGTGCCAGCAGACCTATACTAGCGGCCTTGAAAATTCAGTACTTC. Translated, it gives CASRPILAALKIQYF. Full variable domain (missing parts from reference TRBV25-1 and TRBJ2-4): EADIYQTPRYLVIGTGKKITLECSQTMGHDKMYWYQQDPGMELHLIHYSYGVNSTEKGDLSSESTVSRIRTEHFPLTLESARPSHTSQYLCASRPILAALKIQYFGAGTRLSVL.

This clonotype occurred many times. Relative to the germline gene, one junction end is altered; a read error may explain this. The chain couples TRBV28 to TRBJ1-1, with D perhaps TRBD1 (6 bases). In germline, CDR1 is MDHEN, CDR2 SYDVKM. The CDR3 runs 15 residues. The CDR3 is CASSVWTEKNTEAFF. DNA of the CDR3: TGTGCCAGCAGTGTATGGACAGAAAAGAACACTGAAGCTTTCTTT.

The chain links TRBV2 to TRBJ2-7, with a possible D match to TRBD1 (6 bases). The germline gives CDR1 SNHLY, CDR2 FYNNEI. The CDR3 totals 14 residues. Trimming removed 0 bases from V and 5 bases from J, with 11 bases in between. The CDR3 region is CASSEAGALNEQYF. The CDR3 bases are TGTGCCAGCAGTGAAGCGGGGGCGCTTAACGAGCAGTACTTC.

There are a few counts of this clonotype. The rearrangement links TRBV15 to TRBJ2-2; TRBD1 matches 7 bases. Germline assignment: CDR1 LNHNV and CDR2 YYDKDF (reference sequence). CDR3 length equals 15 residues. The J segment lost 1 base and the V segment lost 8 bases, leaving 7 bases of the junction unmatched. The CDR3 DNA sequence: TGTGCCACCCGGGACAGACGGGAGAACACCGGGGAGCTGTTTTTT. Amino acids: CATRDRRENTGELFF.